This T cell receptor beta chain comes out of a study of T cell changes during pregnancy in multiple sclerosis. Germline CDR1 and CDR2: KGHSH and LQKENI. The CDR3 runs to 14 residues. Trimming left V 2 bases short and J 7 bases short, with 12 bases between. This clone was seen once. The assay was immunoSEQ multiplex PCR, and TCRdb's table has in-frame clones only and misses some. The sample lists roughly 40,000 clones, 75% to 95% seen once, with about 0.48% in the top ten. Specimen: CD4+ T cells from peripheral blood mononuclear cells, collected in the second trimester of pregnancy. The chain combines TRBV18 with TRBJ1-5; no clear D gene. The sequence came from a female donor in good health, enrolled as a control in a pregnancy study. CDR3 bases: TGTGCCAGCTCACCAGGACCCGGGGAGCAGCCCCAGCATTTT. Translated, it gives CASSPGPGEQPQHF.